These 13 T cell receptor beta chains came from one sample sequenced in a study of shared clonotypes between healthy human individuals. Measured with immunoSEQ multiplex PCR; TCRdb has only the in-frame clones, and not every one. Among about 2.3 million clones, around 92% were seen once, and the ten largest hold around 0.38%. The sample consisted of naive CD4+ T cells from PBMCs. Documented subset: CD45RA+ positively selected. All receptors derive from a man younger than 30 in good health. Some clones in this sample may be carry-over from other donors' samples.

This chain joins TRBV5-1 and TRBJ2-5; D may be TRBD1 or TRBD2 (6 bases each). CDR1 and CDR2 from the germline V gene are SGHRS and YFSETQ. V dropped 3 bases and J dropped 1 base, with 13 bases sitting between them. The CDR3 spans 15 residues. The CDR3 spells CASSWGGTSQETQYF. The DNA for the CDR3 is TGCGCCAGCAGCTGGGGCGGGACATCCCAAGAGACCCAGTACTTC.

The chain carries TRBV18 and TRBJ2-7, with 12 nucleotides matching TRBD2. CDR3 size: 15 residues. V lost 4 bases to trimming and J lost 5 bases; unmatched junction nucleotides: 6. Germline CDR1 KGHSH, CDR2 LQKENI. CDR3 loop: CASSRGLAGLDEQYF. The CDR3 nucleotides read TGTGCCAGCTCACGCGGACTAGCGGGACTCGACGAGCAGTACTTC.

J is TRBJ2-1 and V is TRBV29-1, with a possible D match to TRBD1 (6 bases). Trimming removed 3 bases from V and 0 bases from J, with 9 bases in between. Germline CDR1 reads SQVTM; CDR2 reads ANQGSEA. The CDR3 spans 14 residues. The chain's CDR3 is CSVERQASYNEQFF. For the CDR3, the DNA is TGCAGCGTTGAGAGACAGGCCTCCTACAATGAGCAGTTCTTC.

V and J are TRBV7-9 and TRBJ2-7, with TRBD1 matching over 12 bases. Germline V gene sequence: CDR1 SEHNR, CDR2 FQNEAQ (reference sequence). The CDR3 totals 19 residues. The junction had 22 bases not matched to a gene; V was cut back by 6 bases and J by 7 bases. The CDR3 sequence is CASRRIRHGVRDRGLEQYF. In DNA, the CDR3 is TGTGCCAGCAGGCGGATACGCCACGGGGTCCGGGACAGGGGGCTTGAGCAGTACTTC. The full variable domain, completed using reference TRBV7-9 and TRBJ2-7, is DTGVSQNPRHKITKRGQNVTFRCDPISEHNRLYWYRQTLGQGPEFLTYFQNEAQLEKSRLLSDRFSAERPKGSFSTLEIQRTEQGDSAMYLCASRRIRHGVRDRGLEQYFGPGTRLTVT.

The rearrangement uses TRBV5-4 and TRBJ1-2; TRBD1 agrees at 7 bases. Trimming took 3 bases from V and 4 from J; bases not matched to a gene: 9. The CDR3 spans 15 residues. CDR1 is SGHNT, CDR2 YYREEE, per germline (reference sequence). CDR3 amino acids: CASSSPRTGLYGYTF. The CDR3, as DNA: TGTGCCAGCAGCTCACCGAGGACAGGCCTCTATGGCTACACCTTC.

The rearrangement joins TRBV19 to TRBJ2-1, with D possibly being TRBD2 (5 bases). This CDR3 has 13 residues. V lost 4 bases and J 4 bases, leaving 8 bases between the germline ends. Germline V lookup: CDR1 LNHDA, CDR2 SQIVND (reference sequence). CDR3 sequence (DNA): TGTGCCAGTAGTAGGGGAGTTTACAATGAGCAGTTCTTC. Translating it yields CASSRGVYNEQFF. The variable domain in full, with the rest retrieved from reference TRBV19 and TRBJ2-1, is DGGITQSPKYLFRKEGQNVTLSCEQNLNHDAMYWYRQDPGQGLRLIYYSQIVNDFQKGDIAEGYSVSREKKESFPLTVTSAQKNPTAFYLCASSRGVYNEQFFGPGTRLTVL.

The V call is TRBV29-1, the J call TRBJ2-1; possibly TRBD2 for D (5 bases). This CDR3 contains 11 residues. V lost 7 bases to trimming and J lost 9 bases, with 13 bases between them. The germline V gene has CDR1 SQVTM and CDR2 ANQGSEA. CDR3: CSASRGAEQFF. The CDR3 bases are TGCAGCGCCTCCCGGGGTGCTGAGCAGTTCTTC.

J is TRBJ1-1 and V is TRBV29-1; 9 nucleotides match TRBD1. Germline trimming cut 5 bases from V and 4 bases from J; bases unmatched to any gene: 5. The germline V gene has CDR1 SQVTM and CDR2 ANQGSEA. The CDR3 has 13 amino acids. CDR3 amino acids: CSVPNRGPTEAFF. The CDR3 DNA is TGCAGCGTTCCTAACAGGGGGCCCACTGAAGCTTTCTTT.

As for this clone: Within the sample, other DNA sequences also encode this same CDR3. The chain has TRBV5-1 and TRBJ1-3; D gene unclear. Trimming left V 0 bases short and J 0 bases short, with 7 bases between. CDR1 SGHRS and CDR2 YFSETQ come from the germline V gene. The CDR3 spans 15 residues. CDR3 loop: CASSLEGDSGNTIYF. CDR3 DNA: TGCGCCAGCAGCTTGGAGGGTGACTCTGGAAACACCATATATTTT.

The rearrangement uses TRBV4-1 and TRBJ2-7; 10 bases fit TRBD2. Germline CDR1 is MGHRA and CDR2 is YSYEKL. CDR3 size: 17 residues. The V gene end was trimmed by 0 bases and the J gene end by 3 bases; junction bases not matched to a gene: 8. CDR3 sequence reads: CASSQDSASGSLYEQYF. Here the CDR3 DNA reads TGCGCCAGCAGCCAAGACTCGGCTAGCGGGAGTCTCTACGAGCAGTACTTC.

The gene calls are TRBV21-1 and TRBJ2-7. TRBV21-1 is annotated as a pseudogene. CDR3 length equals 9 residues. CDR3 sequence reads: CATPSEQYF. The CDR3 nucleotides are TGTGCCACCCCATCGGAGCAGTACTTC.

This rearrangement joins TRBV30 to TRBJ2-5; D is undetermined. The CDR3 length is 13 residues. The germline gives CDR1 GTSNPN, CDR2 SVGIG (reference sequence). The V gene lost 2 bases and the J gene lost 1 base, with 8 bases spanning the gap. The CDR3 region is CAWSFTFQETQYF. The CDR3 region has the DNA TGTGCCTGGAGTTTTACGTTCCAAGAGACCCAGTACTTC.

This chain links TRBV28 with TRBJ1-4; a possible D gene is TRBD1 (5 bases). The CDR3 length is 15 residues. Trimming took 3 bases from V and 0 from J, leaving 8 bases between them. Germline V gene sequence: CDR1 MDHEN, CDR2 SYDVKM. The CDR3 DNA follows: TGTGCCAGCAGTTTTAGGGGAGCAACTAATGAAAAACTGTTTTTT. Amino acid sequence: CASSFRGATNEKLFF.